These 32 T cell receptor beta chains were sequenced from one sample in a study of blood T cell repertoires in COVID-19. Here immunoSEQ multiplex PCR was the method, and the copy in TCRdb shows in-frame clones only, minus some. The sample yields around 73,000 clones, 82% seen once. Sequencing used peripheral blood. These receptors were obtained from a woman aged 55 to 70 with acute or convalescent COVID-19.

The DNA of the CDR3 is TGTGCCAGCAGCGTAGGTCCAGGCCGTCCGACTAATGAAAAACTGTTTTTT. Translating gives CASSVGPGRPTNEKLFF. This sequence joins TRBV9 and TRBJ1-4, with D uncertain. The CDR3 spans 17 residues. Germline lookup yields CDR1 SGDLS and CDR2 YYNGEE. V lost 0 bases and J lost 2, with 14 bases in between.

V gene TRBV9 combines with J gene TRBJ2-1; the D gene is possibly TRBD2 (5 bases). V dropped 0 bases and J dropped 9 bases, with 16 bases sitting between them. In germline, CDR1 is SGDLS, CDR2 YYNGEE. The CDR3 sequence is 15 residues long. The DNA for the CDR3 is TGTGCCAGCAGCGTAGGAACTAGAGTTGATGGTGAGCAGTTCTTC. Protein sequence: CASSVGTRVDGEQFF.

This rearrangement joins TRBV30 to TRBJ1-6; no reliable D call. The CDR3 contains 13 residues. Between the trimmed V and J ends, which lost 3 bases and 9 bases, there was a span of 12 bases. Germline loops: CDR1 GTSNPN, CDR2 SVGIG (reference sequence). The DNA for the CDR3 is TGTGCCTGGAGATCCAGGATAGGTTCACCCCTCCACTTT. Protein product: CAWRSRIGSPLHF.

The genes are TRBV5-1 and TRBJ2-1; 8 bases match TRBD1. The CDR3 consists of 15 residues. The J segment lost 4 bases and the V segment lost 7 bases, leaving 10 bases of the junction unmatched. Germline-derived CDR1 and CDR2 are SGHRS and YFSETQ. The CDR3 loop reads CASVKTGTGYNEQFF. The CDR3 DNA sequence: TGCGCCAGCGTAAAAACCGGGACAGGTTACAATGAGCAGTTCTTC.

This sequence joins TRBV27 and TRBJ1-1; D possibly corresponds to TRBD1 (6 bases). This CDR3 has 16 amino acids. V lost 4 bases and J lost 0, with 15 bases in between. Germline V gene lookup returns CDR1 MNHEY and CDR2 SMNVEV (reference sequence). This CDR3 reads CASSSTGRGLNTEAFF. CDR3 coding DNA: TGTGCCAGCAGTTCAACAGGGAGGGGATTGAACACTGAAGCTTTCTTT.

CDR3 nucleotide sequence: TGTGCCAGCAGCTTGGGCGGACTTCAAGAGACCCAGTACTTC. Its translation is CASSLGGLQETQYF. The chain couples TRBV5-5 to TRBJ2-5; perhaps TRBD2 as D (5 bases). Germline V lookup: CDR1 SGHKS, CDR2 YYEKEE (reference sequence). Trimming cost V 0 bases and J 2 bases, with 8 bases left between them. The CDR3 length is 14 residues.

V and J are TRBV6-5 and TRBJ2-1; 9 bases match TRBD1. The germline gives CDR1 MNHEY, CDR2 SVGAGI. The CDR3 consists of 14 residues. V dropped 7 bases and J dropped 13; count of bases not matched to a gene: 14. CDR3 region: CASIPRGQGRLQFF. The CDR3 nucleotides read TGTGCCAGCATACCCCGCGGACAGGGGAGGTTACAGTTCTTC.

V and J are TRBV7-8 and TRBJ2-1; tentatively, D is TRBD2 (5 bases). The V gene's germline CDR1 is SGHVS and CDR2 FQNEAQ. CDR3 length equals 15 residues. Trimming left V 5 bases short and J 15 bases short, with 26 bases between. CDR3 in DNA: TGTGCCAGCAGCCGAGCTGGGAAGCGGAATGAGGGTCGGTTCTTC. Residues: CASSRAGKRNEGRFF.

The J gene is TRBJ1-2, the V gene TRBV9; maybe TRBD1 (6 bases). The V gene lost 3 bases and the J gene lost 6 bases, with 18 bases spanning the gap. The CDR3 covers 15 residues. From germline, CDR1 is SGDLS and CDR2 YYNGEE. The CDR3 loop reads CASSARGHTEDGYTF. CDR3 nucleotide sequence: TGTGCCAGCAGCGCAAGGGGACATACGGAAGATGGCTACACCTTC.

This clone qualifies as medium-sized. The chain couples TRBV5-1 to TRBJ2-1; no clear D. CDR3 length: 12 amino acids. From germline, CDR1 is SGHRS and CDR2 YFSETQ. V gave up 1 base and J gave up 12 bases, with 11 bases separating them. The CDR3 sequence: CASSLYPRLQFF. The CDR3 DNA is TGCGCCAGCAGCTTGTACCCGCGGCTGCAGTTCTTC.

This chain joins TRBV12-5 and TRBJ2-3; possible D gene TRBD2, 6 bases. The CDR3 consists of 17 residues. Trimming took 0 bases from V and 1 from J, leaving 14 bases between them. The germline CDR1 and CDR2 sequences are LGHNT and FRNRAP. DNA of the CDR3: TGTGCTAGTGGTTTGGTAACTAGCCGACTCCGCACAGATACGCAGTATTTT. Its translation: CASGLVTSRLRTDTQYF.

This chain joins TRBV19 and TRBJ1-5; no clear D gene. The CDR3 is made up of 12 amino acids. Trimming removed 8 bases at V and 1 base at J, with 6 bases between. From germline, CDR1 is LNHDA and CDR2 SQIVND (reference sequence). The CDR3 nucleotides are TGTGCCAGTGGCTGGAGCAATCAGCCCCAGCATTTT. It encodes CASGWSNQPQHF.

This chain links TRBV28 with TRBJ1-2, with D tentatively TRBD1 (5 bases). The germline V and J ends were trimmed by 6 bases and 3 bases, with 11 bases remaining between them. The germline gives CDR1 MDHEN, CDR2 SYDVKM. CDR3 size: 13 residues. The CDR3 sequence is CASRAGNHYGYTF. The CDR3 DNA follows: TGTGCCAGCAGGGCAGGGAATCACTATGGCTACACCTTC.

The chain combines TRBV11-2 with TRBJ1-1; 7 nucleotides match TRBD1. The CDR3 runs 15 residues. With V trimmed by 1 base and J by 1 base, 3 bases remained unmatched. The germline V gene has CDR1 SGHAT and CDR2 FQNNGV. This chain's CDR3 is CASSLGTGGNTEAFF. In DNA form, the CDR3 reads TGTGCCAGCAGCTTAGGGACAGGCGGGAACACTGAAGCTTTCTTT.

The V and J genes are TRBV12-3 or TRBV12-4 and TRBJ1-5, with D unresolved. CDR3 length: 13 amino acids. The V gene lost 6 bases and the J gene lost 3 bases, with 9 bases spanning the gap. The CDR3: CASSLWANQPQHF. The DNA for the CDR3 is TGTGCCAGCAGCCTGTGGGCCAATCAGCCCCAGCATTTT.

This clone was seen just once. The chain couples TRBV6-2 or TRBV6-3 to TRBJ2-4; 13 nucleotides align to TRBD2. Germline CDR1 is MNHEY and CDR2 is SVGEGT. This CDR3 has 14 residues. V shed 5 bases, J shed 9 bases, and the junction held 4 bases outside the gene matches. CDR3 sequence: CASSKGLAGIIQYF. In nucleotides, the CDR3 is TGTGCCAGCAGTAAGGGACTAGCGGGGATCATTCAGTACTTC.

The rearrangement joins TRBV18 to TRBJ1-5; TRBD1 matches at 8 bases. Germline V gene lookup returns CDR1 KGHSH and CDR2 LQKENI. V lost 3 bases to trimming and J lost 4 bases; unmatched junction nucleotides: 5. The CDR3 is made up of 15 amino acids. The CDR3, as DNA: TGTGCCAGCTCACCGATAGGACAGGGAAATCAGCCCCAGCATTTT. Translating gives CASSPIGQGNQPQHF.

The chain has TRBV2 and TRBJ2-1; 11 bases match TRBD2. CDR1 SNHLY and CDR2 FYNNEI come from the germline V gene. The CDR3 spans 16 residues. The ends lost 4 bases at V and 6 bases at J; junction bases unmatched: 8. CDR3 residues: CASSAILAGVGNEQFF. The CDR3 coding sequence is TGTGCCAGCAGTGCGATACTAGCGGGGGTCGGCAATGAGCAGTTCTTC.

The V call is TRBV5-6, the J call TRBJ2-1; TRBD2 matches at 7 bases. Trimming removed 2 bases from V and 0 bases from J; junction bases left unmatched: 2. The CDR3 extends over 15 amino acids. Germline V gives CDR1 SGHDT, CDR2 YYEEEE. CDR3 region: CASSFRGSSYNEQFF. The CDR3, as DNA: TGTGCCAGCAGCTTCCGCGGGAGCTCCTACAATGAGCAGTTCTTC.

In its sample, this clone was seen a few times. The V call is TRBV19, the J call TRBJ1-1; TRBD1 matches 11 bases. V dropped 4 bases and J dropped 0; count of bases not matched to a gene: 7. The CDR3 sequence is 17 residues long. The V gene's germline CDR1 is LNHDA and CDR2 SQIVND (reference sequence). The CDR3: CASSRTGGPFMNTEAFF. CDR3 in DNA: TGTGCCAGTAGTAGGACAGGGGGCCCTTTTATGAACACTGAAGCTTTCTTT.

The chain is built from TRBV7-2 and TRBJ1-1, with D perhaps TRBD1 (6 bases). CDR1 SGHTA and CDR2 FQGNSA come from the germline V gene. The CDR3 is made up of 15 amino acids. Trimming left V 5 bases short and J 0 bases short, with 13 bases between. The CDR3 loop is CASSTRDNMNTEAFF. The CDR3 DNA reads TGTGCCAGCAGCACCCGGGACAACATGAACACTGAAGCTTTCTTT.

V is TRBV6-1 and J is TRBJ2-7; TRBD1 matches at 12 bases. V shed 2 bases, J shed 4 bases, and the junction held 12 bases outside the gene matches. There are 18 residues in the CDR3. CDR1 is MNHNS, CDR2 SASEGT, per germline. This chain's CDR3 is CASSELWGTGGSRYEQYF. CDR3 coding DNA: TGTGCCAGCAGTGAACTTTGGGGGACAGGGGGCTCTAGGTACGAGCAGTACTTC.

The CDR3 bases are TGTGCCAGCAGTGTCCGGACAGCTGAAAAACTGTTTTTT. Encoded protein: CASSVRTAEKLFF. This chain joins TRBV28 and TRBJ1-4; possible D gene TRBD1, 6 bases. Germline CDR1 reads MDHEN; CDR2 reads SYDVKM. CDR3 length equals 13 residues. Trimming took 5 bases from V and 7 from J, leaving 11 bases between them.

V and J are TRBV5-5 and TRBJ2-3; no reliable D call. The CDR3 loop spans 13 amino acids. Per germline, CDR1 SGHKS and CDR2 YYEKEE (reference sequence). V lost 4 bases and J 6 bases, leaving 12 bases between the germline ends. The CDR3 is CASSPRYSDTQYF. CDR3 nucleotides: TGTGCCAGCAGCCCCAGGTATTCGGATACGCAGTATTTT.

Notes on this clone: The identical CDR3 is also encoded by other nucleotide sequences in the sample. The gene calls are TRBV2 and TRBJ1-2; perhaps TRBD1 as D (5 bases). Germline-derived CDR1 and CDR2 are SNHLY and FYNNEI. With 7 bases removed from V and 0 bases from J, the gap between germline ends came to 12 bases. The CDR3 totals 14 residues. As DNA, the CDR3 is TGTGCCAGCACCGTCGGGGGAGCTAACTATGGCTACACCTTC. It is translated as CASTVGGANYGYTF. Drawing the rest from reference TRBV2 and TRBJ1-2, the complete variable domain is EPEVTQTPSHQVTQMGQEVILRCVPISNHLYFYWYRQILGQKVEFLVSFYNNEISEKSEIFDDQFSVERPDGSNFTLKIRSTKLEDSAMYFCASTVGGANYGYTFGSGTRLTVV.

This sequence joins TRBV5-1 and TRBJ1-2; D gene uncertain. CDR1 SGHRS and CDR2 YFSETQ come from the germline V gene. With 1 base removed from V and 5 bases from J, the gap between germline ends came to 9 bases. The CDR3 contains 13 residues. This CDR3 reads CASSLHSDYGYTF. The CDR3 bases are TGCGCCAGCAGCTTGCACAGTGATTATGGCTACACCTTC.

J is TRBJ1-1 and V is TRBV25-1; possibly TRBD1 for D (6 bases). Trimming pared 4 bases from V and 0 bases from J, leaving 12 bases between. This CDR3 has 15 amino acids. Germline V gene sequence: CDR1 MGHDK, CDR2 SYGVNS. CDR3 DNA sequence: TGTGCCAGCAGTGCGGCAGGGGTCCTGAACACTGAAGCTTTCTTT. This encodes CASSAAGVLNTEAFF.

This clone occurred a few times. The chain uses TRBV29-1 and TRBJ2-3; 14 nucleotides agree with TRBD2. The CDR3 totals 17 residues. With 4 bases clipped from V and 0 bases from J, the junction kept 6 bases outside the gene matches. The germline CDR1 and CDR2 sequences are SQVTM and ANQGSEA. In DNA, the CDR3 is TGCAGCGTTGTGCGACTAGCGGGGGGGCTGAGCACAGATACGCAGTATTTT. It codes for CSVVRLAGGLSTDTQYF.

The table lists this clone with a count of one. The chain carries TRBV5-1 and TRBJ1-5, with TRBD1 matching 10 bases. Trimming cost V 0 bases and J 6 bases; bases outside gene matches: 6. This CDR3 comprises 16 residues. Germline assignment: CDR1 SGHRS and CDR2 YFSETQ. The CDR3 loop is CASSLGTGQGSQPQHF. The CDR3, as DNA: TGCGCCAGCAGCTTGGGGACGGGACAGGGGAGTCAGCCCCAGCATTTT.

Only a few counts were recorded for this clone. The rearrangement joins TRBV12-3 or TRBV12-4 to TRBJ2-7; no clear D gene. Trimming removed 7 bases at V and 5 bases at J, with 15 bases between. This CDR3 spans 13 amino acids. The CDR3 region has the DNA TGTGCCAGCACTCCAGGCAGGTTCGACGAGCAGTACTTC. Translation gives CASTPGRFDEQYF.

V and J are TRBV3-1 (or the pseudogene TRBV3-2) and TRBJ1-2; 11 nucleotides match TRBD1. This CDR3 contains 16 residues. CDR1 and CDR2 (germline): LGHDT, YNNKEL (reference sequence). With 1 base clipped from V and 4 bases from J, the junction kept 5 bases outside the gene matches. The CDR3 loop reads CASSQGGQGAFYGYTF. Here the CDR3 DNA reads TGTGCCAGCAGCCAAGGAGGACAGGGGGCGTTCTATGGCTACACCTTC.

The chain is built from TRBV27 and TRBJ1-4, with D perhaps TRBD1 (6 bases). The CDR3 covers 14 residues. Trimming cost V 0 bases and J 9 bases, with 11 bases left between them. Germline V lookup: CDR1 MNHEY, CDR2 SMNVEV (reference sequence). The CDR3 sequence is CASSLSPGEKKLFF. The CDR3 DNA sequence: TGTGCCAGCAGTTTATCGCCAGGGGAGAAAAAACTGTTTTTT.